These 30 T cell receptor beta chains were all obtained from the same sample, sequenced in a study of T cells in localized non-small cell lung cancer. Sequencing used immunoSEQ multiplex PCR; TCRdb keeps in-frame clones, though not all of them. The data contain 20,000 to 25,000 clones, about 87% of them seen just once; the ten biggest clones take up around 7%. This specimen was peripheral blood, taken before any cancer treatment. These receptors originate from a male donor at least 60 years old with stage I squamous cell lung carcinoma.

V usage is TRBV20-1 and J usage is TRBJ1-3; D gene unclear. Trimming removed 1 base at V and 8 bases at J, with 6 bases between. The CDR3 sequence is 11 residues long. The germline CDR1 and CDR2 sequences are DFQATT and SNEGSKA (reference sequence). The CDR3 bases are TGCAGTGCTAGAGTTCAGGACACCATATATTTT. It specifies CSARVQDTIYF.

This chain links TRBV6-5 with TRBJ1-1, with TRBD1 as a possible D gene (6 bases). The CDR3 covers 15 residues. Germline V gene data show CDR1 as MNHEY and CDR2 as SVGAGI. Trimming stripped 2 bases from V and 1 base from J, with 11 bases between. CDR3 sequence reads: CASSYKGDPNTEAFF. As DNA, the CDR3 is TGTGCCAGCAGTTACAAGGGGGACCCGAACACTGAAGCTTTCTTT.

Of note for this clone: Mismatch with germline at one junction end may stem from a read error. The genes are TRBV6-1 and TRBJ1-4; the match to TRBD1 covers 11 bases. This CDR3 has 14 residues. Germline lookup yields CDR1 MNHNS and CDR2 SASEGT. The DNA for the CDR3 is TGTGCCAGCAGCGAAGGGACAGGGGGAGAAAAACTGTTTTTT. Translation: CASSEGTGGEKLFF.

The genes are TRBV19 and TRBJ1-1; 10 positions match TRBD1. The germline CDR1 and CDR2 sequences are LNHDA and SQIVND (reference sequence). The CDR3 consists of 15 residues. Losses at the gene ends were 7 bases for V and 1 base for J; bases not matched to a gene: 6. Here the CDR3 reads CASTLGTGENTEAFF. CDR3 in DNA: TGTGCCAGTACCCTAGGGACAGGGGAGAACACTGAAGCTTTCTTT.

The rearrangement joins TRBV7-3 to TRBJ2-5, with a weak D call TRBD2 (5 bases). CDR1 and CDR2 (germline): SGHTA, FQGTGA. This CDR3 contains 16 residues. The V end was cut by 0 bases, the J end by 5 bases, with 16 bases between. The CDR3 protein is CASSLTFGKGTETQYF. In DNA, the CDR3 is TGTGCCAGCAGCTTAACGTTCGGGAAGGGAACGGAGACCCAGTACTTC.

This CDR3 is CASSRAFQPQHF. The DNA for the CDR3 is TGTGCCAGCAGTAGGGCTTTTCAGCCCCAGCATTTT. The chain has TRBV2 and TRBJ1-5; D not resolved. Per the germline V gene, CDR1 is SNHLY and CDR2 is FYNNEI. Deletions cut 5 bases from V and 6 bases from J, with 8 bases between. CDR3 length: 12 amino acids. Supplemented by reference TRBV2 and TRBJ1-5, the full variable domain reads EPEVTQTPSHQVTQMGQEVILRCVPISNHLYFYWYRQILGQKVEFLVSFYNNEISEKSEIFDDQFSVERPDGSNFTLKIRSTKLEDSAMYFCASSRAFQPQHFGDGTRLSIL.

The rearrangement links TRBV28 to TRBJ2-7, with D unresolved. V lost 2 bases and J lost 6, with 5 bases in between. Germline V gene lookup returns CDR1 MDHEN and CDR2 SYDVKM. The CDR3 has 11 residues. The CDR3 region has the DNA TGTGCCAGCAGTTTACGGGTCGAGCAGTACTTC. Its translation: CASSLRVEQYF.

A single count supports this clone. The chain links TRBV11-2 to TRBJ1-3, with D possibly being TRBD1 (5 bases). This CDR3 spans 16 amino acids. Germline CDR1 reads SGHAT; CDR2 reads FQNNGV. V lost 6 bases to trimming and J lost 0 bases, with 15 bases between them. CDR3 in amino acids: CASRVQQAGSGNTIYF. CDR3 DNA: TGTGCCAGCAGAGTCCAACAGGCTGGCTCTGGAAACACCATATATTTT.

The rearrangement joins TRBV28 to TRBJ1-1, with D tentatively TRBD1 (6 bases). From germline, CDR1 is MDHEN and CDR2 SYDVKM. The CDR3 contains 14 residues. V was pared by 2 bases and J by 0 bases, with 7 bases between. The CDR3 is CASSLAGVNTEAFF. The DNA of the CDR3 is TGTGCCAGCAGTTTAGCAGGGGTGAACACTGAAGCTTTCTTT.

This clone has only one observation. The chain joins TRBV9 to TRBJ1-6, with TRBD1 identical over 7 bases. The ends lost 3 bases at V and 4 bases at J; junction bases unmatched: 4. The CDR3 contains 15 residues. The germline V gene encodes CDR1 SGDLS and CDR2 YYNGEE. The CDR3 is CASSGLQGYNSPLHF. For the CDR3, the DNA is TGTGCCAGCAGCGGATTACAGGGGTATAATTCACCCCTCCACTTT.

This chain connects TRBV19 to TRBJ2-5, with 9 bases that match TRBD2. Germline V lookup: CDR1 LNHDA, CDR2 SQIVND (reference sequence). The CDR3 sequence is 17 residues long. Trimming at V came to 3 bases and at J to 0 bases, leaving 8 bases not matched to a gene. CDR3 loop: CASSILAGREYQETQYF. In DNA, the CDR3 is TGTGCCAGTAGTATTCTAGCGGGGCGTGAATACCAAGAGACCCAGTACTTC.

The chain is built from TRBV19 and TRBJ1-2; tentatively, D is TRBD1 (5 bases). V lost 4 bases and J 5 bases, leaving 14 bases between the germline ends. The CDR3 totals 14 residues. Germline loops: CDR1 LNHDA, CDR2 SQIVND (reference sequence). The CDR3 DNA is TGTGCCAGTAGTAGCCGGGACTGGCGTTATGGCTACACCTTC. Residues: CASSSRDWRYGYTF.

This chain connects TRBV19 to TRBJ1-6; 9 nucleotides agree with TRBD1. V shed 5 bases, J shed 12 bases, and the junction held 11 bases outside the gene matches. The CDR3 consists of 15 residues. Germline V gene data show CDR1 as LNHDA and CDR2 as SQIVND (reference sequence). CDR3 bases: TGTGCCAGTAGTCCCCGGACAGGGGCGGAGTTACCCCTCCACTTT. Translation: CASSPRTGAELPLHF.

The chain has TRBV19 and TRBJ1-2; perhaps TRBD1 as D (5 bases). V was clipped by 3 bases and J by 4 bases, with 9 bases between them. CDR1 is LNHDA and CDR2 is SQIVND in the germline V gene (reference sequence). This CDR3 comprises 13 residues. CDR3 nucleotide sequence: TGTGCCAGTAGTATCGATCAGGGCTATGGCTACACCTTC. Protein: CASSIDQGYGYTF.

This chain uses TRBV5-8 with TRBJ1-6; TRBD1 matches 9 bases. After removal of 4 bases from V and 8 bases from J, the junction contained 4 bases not matched to a gene. The CDR3 contains 14 residues. Germline-derived CDR1 and CDR2 are SGHTS and YDEGEE. In DNA, the CDR3 is TGTGCCAGCAGCCGAAGGACAGGGGATTCACCCCTCCACTTT. It encodes CASSRRTGDSPLHF. The full variable domain, with the rest looked up from reference TRBV5-8 and TRBJ1-6, is EAGVTQSPTHLIKTRGQQATLRCSPISGHTSVYWYQQALGLGLQFLLWYDEGEERNRGNFPPRFSGRQFPNYSSELNVNALELEDSALYLCASSRRTGDSPLHFGNGTRLTVT.

This clone was observed a handful of times. The chain is built from TRBV7-2 and TRBJ1-4, with D maybe TRBD1 (6 bases). V dropped 1 base and J dropped 8 bases, with 17 bases sitting between them. Germline V lookup: CDR1 SGHTA, CDR2 FQGNSA. The CDR3 sequence is 16 residues long. Here the CDR3 reads CASSLVTGAPHEKLFF. DNA for the CDR3: TGTGCCAGCAGCTTAGTTACGGGGGCGCCTCACGAAAAACTGTTTTTT.

The chain is built from TRBV4-1 and TRBJ2-7; D is undetermined. V was trimmed by 1 base and J by 3 bases, leaving 7 bases between them. This CDR3 contains 13 residues. CDR1 MGHRA and CDR2 YSYEKL come from the germline V gene. The CDR3 protein is CASSQGRYYEQYF. In DNA, the CDR3 is TGCGCCAGCAGCCAAGGACGGTACTACGAGCAGTACTTC.

This sequence joins TRBV5-1 and TRBJ1-1; 7 bases are a match to TRBD1. The germline V gene encodes CDR1 SGHRS and CDR2 YFSETQ. The CDR3 covers 15 residues. Trimming at V came to 1 base and at J to 5 bases, leaving 8 bases not matched to a gene. The DNA of the CDR3 is TGCGCCAGCAGCTTGAACGTCCAGGGGGAAACTGAAGCTTTCTTT. It yields the protein CASSLNVQGETEAFF.

The V and J genes are TRBV18 and TRBJ2-5, with D perhaps matching TRBD2 (5 bases). V dropped 3 bases and J dropped 5 bases, with 19 bases sitting between them. The CDR3 loop spans 16 amino acids. Germline V lookup: CDR1 KGHSH, CDR2 LQKENI. The CDR3 is CASSPTIPTGSETQYF. The CDR3 DNA reads TGTGCCAGCTCACCCACGATCCCGACGGGAAGCGAGACCCAGTACTTC.

V and J are TRBV27 and TRBJ1-5, with TRBD1 identical over 7 bases. Losses at the gene ends were 5 bases for V and 2 bases for J; bases not matched to a gene: 6. Germline V lookup: CDR1 MNHEY, CDR2 SMNVEV (reference sequence). The CDR3 sequence is 15 residues long. The CDR3 here is CASSPDRDGNQPQHF. CDR3 bases: TGTGCCAGCAGTCCCGACAGGGATGGCAATCAGCCCCAGCATTTT.

This chain joins TRBV2 and TRBJ2-7; D is possibly TRBD1 or TRBD2 (5 bases each). Germline CDR1 and CDR2: SNHLY and FYNNEI. The V end lost 6 bases, the J end lost 2 bases, and 17 bases lay between the germline ends. CDR3 length: 15 residues. This CDR3 reads CASRGDPGVPYEQYF. The CDR3 DNA sequence: TGTGCCAGCAGGGGGGACCCTGGAGTTCCCTACGAGCAGTACTTC.

This CDR3 is CASSESTGIYEAFF. The CDR3 region has the DNA TGTGCCAGCAGTGAATCAACAGGTATTTATGAAGCTTTCTTT. The genes are TRBV25-1 and TRBJ1-1; perhaps TRBD1 as D (5 bases). The CDR3 sequence is 14 residues long. CDR1 MGHDK and CDR2 SYGVNS come from the germline V gene. V was cut by 1 base and J by 7 bases, with 13 bases left in between.

This clone was picked up one time. V usage is TRBV6-1 and J usage is TRBJ1-1; D call uncertain. The V and J ends lost 5 bases and 9 bases respectively, with 13 bases between them. The CDR3 has 12 amino acids. Germline V gene sequence: CDR1 MNHNS, CDR2 SASEGT. CDR3 amino acids: CASSSTVSKAFF. As DNA, the CDR3 is TGTGCCAGCAGTTCGACGGTTAGTAAAGCTTTCTTT.

This chain uses TRBV19 with TRBJ1-2, with TRBD1 matching 8 bases. The CDR3 has 15 amino acids. CDR1 LNHDA and CDR2 SQIVND come from the germline V gene (reference sequence). With 3 bases clipped from V and 2 bases from J, the junction kept 5 bases outside the gene matches. The CDR3 DNA reads as TGTGCCAGTAGTATGGGGACAGGACAGAACTATGGCTACACCTTC. This gives the protein CASSMGTGQNYGYTF.

This clone appeared a few times. The chain combines TRBV2 with TRBJ1-5; no firm D call. This CDR3 has 12 amino acids. Trimming removed 2 bases at V and 8 bases at J, with 7 bases between. Germline CDR1 is SNHLY and CDR2 is FYNNEI. CDR3: CASSETGKPQHF. The CDR3 region has the DNA TGTGCCAGCAGTGAAACGGGGAAGCCCCAGCATTTT. Full variable domain (rest looked up from reference TRBV2 and TRBJ1-5): EPEVTQTPSHQVTQMGQEVILRCVPISNHLYFYWYRQILGQKVEFLVSFYNNEISEKSEIFDDQFSVERPDGSNFTLKIRSTKLEDSAMYFCASSETGKPQHFGDGTRLSIL.

The chain combines TRBV5-1 with TRBJ2-7; 12 bases map to TRBD1. This CDR3 comprises 16 residues. The J segment lost 5 bases and the V segment lost 1 base, leaving 7 bases of the junction unmatched. The germline gives CDR1 SGHRS, CDR2 YFSETQ. CDR3 sequence reads: CASSLKGQGASDEQYF. The CDR3 DNA follows: TGCGCCAGCAGCTTGAAGGGACAGGGGGCTAGCGACGAGCAGTACTTC.

The chain recombines TRBV5-1 with TRBJ2-3; D remains ambiguous. The CDR3 length is 12 residues. The ends were cut back, 5 bases at V and 0 bases at J, with 4 bases in the middle. Germline CDR1 is SGHRS and CDR2 is YFSETQ. The DNA for the CDR3 is TGCGCCAGCAGGTATAGCACAGATACGCAGTATTTT. It yields the protein CASRYSTDTQYF.

The chain's CDR3 is CASGLVQGYTDTQYF. CDR3 sequence (DNA): TGTGCTAGTGGTTTGGTACAAGGGTACACAGATACGCAGTATTTT. This chain connects TRBV12-5 to TRBJ2-3; D not certain. The V end was cut by 0 bases, the J end by 2 bases, with 9 bases between. The germline V gene encodes CDR1 LGHNT and CDR2 FRNRAP. The length of the CDR3 is 15 residues.

The rearrangement joins TRBV30 to TRBJ2-5; D possibly corresponds to TRBD1 (5 bases). CDR1 is GTSNPN, CDR2 SVGIG, per germline (reference sequence). Deletions cut 0 bases from V and 1 base from J, with 9 bases between. This CDR3 region has 14 residues. The CDR3 nucleotides are TGTGCCTGGAGTGTAGAAACAGGCCAAGAGACCCAGTACTTC. Residues: CAWSVETGQETQYF.

The chain combines TRBV19 with TRBJ1-1; 7 bases match TRBD1. CDR3 length: 15 amino acids. Germline V gene sequence: CDR1 LNHDA, CDR2 SQIVND (reference sequence). The V and J ends lost 5 bases and 1 base, in that order; junction bases with no gene match: 7. The CDR3 sequence is CASSHLRDRNTEAFF. CDR3 nucleotides: TGTGCCAGTAGTCACCTCCGGGACAGGAACACTGAAGCTTTCTTT. Combining the CDR3 with reference TRBV19 and TRBJ1-1 gives the whole variable domain DGGITQSPKYLFRKEGQNVTLSCEQNLNHDAMYWYRQDPGQGLRLIYYSQIVNDFQKGDIAEGYSVSREKKESFPLTVTSAQKNPTAFYLCASSHLRDRNTEAFFGQGTRLTVV.